Sequencing of this T cell receptor (beta chain) was carried out in a study of vaccination and CD4 T cells after COVID-19. Across the whole study: Four females and six males made up the convalescents, with two Hispanic.

In regard to this clonotype: What it binds is unknown.

Treatment described: roughly 10-day PBMC culture with coronavirus spike peptide pools or control peptides (ViraFEST assay). With the Oncomine TCR Beta short-read assay, DNA from cultured CD4+ T cells was sequenced. TCRdb passed the PCR reads through MiXCR, listing each CDR3 protein once. The sample lists over 9,500 distinct CDR3 sequences; around 40% were seen once. V gave up 3 bases and J gave up 2 bases; unmatched junction bases: 7. Germline CDR1 LNHDA, CDR2 SQIVND (reference sequence). The CDR3 covers 16 residues. Study conclusions and caveats: Spike mono-reactivity was the property of 304 of 307 vaccine-specific clones in convalescent patients. Only post-vaccination samples contained a median 86.3% of the reactive clones in convalescent patients.

The chain employs TRBV19 and TRBJ2-1; 7 nucleotides line up with TRBD2. This receptor was identified in a human donor who had recovered from COVID-19. The sample was CD4+ T cells from blood, cultured in vitro. The CDR3 reads CASSIRLAQPYNEQFF. DNA for the CDR3: TGTGCCAGTAGTATCCGACTAGCACAACCCTACAATGAGCAGTTCTTC.